What follows are 17 T cell receptor beta chains derived from one specimen sequenced in a study of T cell repertoires in aging, cancer and after chemotherapy. Multiplex touch-down PCR with TRB-A/B primers amplified rearranged V-D-J TRB sequences. TCRdb reanalysed the multiplex PCR reads using MiXCR and keeps one entry per CDR3 protein. Seen here are 6,500 to 8,000 distinct CDR3 sequences, around 30% observed once, and the top ten hold roughly 8.6%. Amplification of TCR beta used genomic DNA extracted from peripheral blood. The source material was blood. These receptors were taken from a human donor with a blood cancer.

The chain recombines TRBV12-5 with TRBJ1-5; a possible D gene is TRBD1 (5 bases). V lost 6 bases, J lost 2 bases, and 17 bases lay in between. From germline, CDR1 is LGHNT and CDR2 FRNRAP. The CDR3 consists of 16 residues. CDR3: CASGLPGARGNQPQHF. The CDR3 DNA reads as TGTGCTAGTGGCCTCCCCGGGGCAAGAGGCAATCAGCCCCAGCATTTT.

This clonotype was found once. The chain has TRBV13 and TRBJ1-3, with D hard to call. Trimming removed 2 bases at V and 1 base at J, with 9 bases between. CDR1 and CDR2 (germline): PRHDT, FYEKMQ (reference sequence). This CDR3 is built from 15 residues. CDR3 sequence reads: CASSLFVVSGNTIYF. The CDR3 nucleotides read TGTGCCAGCAGCTTATTCGTGGTTTCTGGAAACACCATATATTTT.

This clonotype rates as medium-sized. The J gene is TRBJ2-2, the V gene TRBV6-1; TRBD1 matches at 7 bases. Unmatched junction bases numbered 3, after V lost 7 bases and J lost 4 bases. The CDR3 is made up of 13 amino acids. The germline V gene has CDR1 MNHNS and CDR2 SASEGT. The CDR3 bases are TGTGCCAGCAATAGGGACAGCACCGGGGAGCTGTTTTTT. Amino acid sequence: CASNRDSTGELFF.

This clonotype was seen a handful of times. This chain uses TRBV6-1 with TRBJ1-1; D unresolved. The CDR3 spans 12 residues. CDR1 and CDR2 (germline): MNHNS, SASEGT. Trimming took 10 bases from V and 4 from J, leaving 13 bases between them. CDR3 sequence (DNA): TGTGCCAACAGCCGGCTCGGCACTGAAGCTTTCTTT. Residues: CANSRLGTEAFF.

CDR3: CASSLRTGVETQYF. CDR3 in DNA: TGTGCCAGCAGCTTACGGACAGGGGTTGAGACCCAGTACTTC. The chain has TRBV11-2 and TRBJ2-5, with TRBD1 matching over 9 bases. The CDR3 covers 14 residues. V shed 2 bases and J 5 bases; nucleotides not matched to a gene: 3. Germline V lookup: CDR1 SGHAT, CDR2 FQNNGV.

The chain is built from TRBV20-1 and TRBJ1-4; D might be TRBD1 (6 bases). Per the germline V gene, CDR1 is DFQATT and CDR2 is SNEGSKA (reference sequence). CDR3 length: 13 residues. V lost 0 bases to trimming and J lost 7 bases, with 9 bases between them. CDR3 nucleotide sequence: TGCAGTGCTAGAGAAGGGGGAGTTGAAAAACTGTTTTTT. Translation: CSAREGGVEKLFF.

The J gene is TRBJ2-5, the V gene TRBV5-1; unclear D gene. Germline-derived CDR1 and CDR2 are SGHRS and YFSETQ. V lost 3 bases and J lost 1, with 7 bases in between. The CDR3 is 13 residues long. The CDR3 loop is CASSSPSQETQYF. CDR3 nucleotides: TGCGCCAGCAGCTCCCCCAGCCAAGAGACCCAGTACTTC.

Only a few counts were recorded for this clonotype. This chain uses TRBV4-3 with TRBJ2-7; D not resolved. V dropped 0 bases and J dropped 3 bases, with 9 bases sitting between them. The length of the CDR3 is 14 residues. CDR1 and CDR2 (germline): LGHNA, YSLEER. This CDR3 is CASSQDRQGYEQYF. The CDR3 coding sequence is TGCGCCAGCAGCCAAGATCGACAAGGCTACGAGCAGTACTTC.

This chain joins TRBV10-2 and TRBJ2-1; either TRBD1 or TRBD2 may supply D (5 bases each). The V gene lost 2 bases and the J gene lost 4 bases, with 9 bases spanning the gap. CDR3 length equals 14 residues. In germline, CDR1 is WSHSY, CDR2 SAAADI. The CDR3 reads CASSEGGTYNEQFF. In nucleotides, the CDR3 is TGCGCCAGCAGTGAGGGGGGAACTTACAATGAGCAGTTCTTC.

This clonotype was recorded a few times. The chain uses TRBV7-6 and TRBJ2-6, with D unclear. The ends were cut back, 5 bases at V and 1 base at J, with 3 bases in the middle. Germline CDR1 is SGHVS and CDR2 is FNYEAQ. This CDR3 contains 13 residues. The CDR3 protein is CASSPSGANVLTF. Written as DNA, the CDR3 is TGTGCCAGCAGCCCTTCTGGGGCCAACGTCCTGACTTTC.

The rearrangement uses TRBV30 and TRBJ2-3, with TRBD2 matching 16 bases. The CDR3 is 17 residues long. V shed 5 bases and J 2 bases; nucleotides not matched to a gene: 7. Germline V gene lookup returns CDR1 GTSNPN and CDR2 SVGIG (reference sequence). The CDR3, as DNA: TGTGCCTGGGAGGGACTAGCGGGGGGGCAACTCACAGATACGCAGTATTTT. It codes for CAWEGLAGGQLTDTQYF.

Turning to this clonotype: A read error may explain this, as a much larger clone is one base away. CDR3 nucleotide sequence: TGTGCCAGCAGTTCCGGGACAGGATACATAGATACGCAGTATTTT. Amino acid sequence: CASSSGTGYIDTQYF. V usage is TRBV10-3 and J usage is TRBJ2-3, with TRBD1 identical over 8 bases. Germline loops: CDR1 ENHRY, CDR2 SYGVKD. The length of the CDR3 is 15 residues.

This clonotype was counted only a few times. The V and J genes are TRBV6-6 and TRBJ2-7, with TRBD1 identical over 7 bases. The ends lost 6 bases at V and 0 bases at J; junction bases unmatched: 5. CDR3 size: 14 residues. Germline V gene sequence: CDR1 MNHNY, CDR2 SVGAGI (reference sequence). CDR3 region: CASRLRTGSYEQYF. CDR3 coding DNA: TGTGCCAGCAGGCTCCGGACAGGCTCCTACGAGCAGTACTTC.

By share, this clonotype counts as medium-sized. This chain connects TRBV30 to TRBJ2-5; D gene uncertain. The ends were cut back, 2 bases at V and 5 bases at J, with 12 bases in the middle. CDR3 size: 13 residues. Germline CDR1 and CDR2: GTSNPN and SVGIG (reference sequence). The CDR3 nucleotides are TGTGCCTGGAGTAGCCGGATATGGGAGACCCAGTACTTC. It encodes CAWSSRIWETQYF.

This chain connects TRBV10-3 to TRBJ2-2; 13 bases are a match to TRBD2. The CDR3 covers 18 residues. Germline loops: CDR1 ENHRY, CDR2 SYGVKD. V lost 5 bases to trimming and J lost 5 bases; unmatched junction nucleotides: 11. CDR3 residues: CAISSLPTSGGRTGELFF. In DNA form, the CDR3 reads TGTGCCATCAGTTCCCTTCCGACTAGCGGGGGGCGGACCGGGGAGCTGTTTTTT.

DNA of the CDR3: TGTGCCAGCAGTTACCGGCAGAATTCACCCCTCCACTTT. Translating it yields CASSYRQNSPLHF. The rearrangement joins TRBV6-6 to TRBJ1-6; D uncertain. This CDR3 has 13 amino acids. The germline CDR1 and CDR2 sequences are MNHNY and SVGAGI (reference sequence). V was pared by 2 bases and J by 7 bases, with 6 bases between.

The rearrangement uses TRBV7-2 and TRBJ2-7; 10 nucleotides match TRBD1. Germline values: CDR1 SGHTA, CDR2 FQGNSA. V lost 5 bases to trimming and J lost 0 bases; unmatched junction nucleotides: 7. This CDR3 is built from 16 residues. This CDR3 is CASSVRGDRGSYEQYF. As DNA, the CDR3 is TGTGCCAGCAGCGTTCGAGGGGACAGGGGCTCCTACGAGCAGTACTTC.